This TCR beta chain is from a study of cytomegalovirus exposure and HLA in healthy donors. Study results and limitations: An analysis that came later showed most CMV-associated TCR beta chains appearing HLA-restricted.

As to this clone: The antigen remains unidentified.

Researchers ran the PCR with 60 Vbeta and 13 Jbeta primers. TCRdb's table, derived via immunoSEQ multiplex PCR, lists solely in-frame clones and lacks some. The sample holds approximately 74,000 clones, about three quarters seen once. The CDR3 totals 15 residues. V lost 0 bases and J lost 4, with 13 bases in between. Germline V gene data show CDR1 as SGHNT and CDR2 as YYREEE (reference sequence). This chain links TRBV5-4 with TRBJ1-2, with D maybe TRBD1 (6 bases). The sequence derives from a man between 35 and 55 years old in good health and CMV-seronegative. The sample comprised PBMCs. In DNA, the CDR3 is TGTGCCAGCAGCTTGGGTCAAGGACAGATCTATGGCTACACCTTC. Translated, it gives CASSLGQGQIYGYTF.